This T cell receptor beta chain was observed in a study of T-cell memory formation after mild COVID-19. A note on this clonotype: Its antigen is unknown.

Overall study results and limits: Contracting CD4+ clones sat mainly in CM and EM; CD8+ in EMRA.

TCRdb re-called the 5' RACE reads through MiXCR, storing one row per CDR3 protein. The profile covers 450,000 to 650,000 distinct CDR3 sequences, with 20% to 25% appearing a single time and about 8.7% taken by the ten largest. The sample consisted of PBMCs or a T cell subset sorted from them (not recorded which). The receptor comes from an adult woman who had mild COVID-19 (a few samples of this study predate the infection). Cell type and time point are not known.

CDR3 DNA sequence: TGTGCCAGCAGCTACTCCGGGACTAGCGGGAAGAATGAGCAGTTCTTC. Residues: CASSYSGTSGKNEQFF. This chain joins TRBV7-3 and TRBJ2-1; 13 nucleotides agree with TRBD2. Germline assignment: CDR1 SGHTA and CDR2 FQGTGA. J was trimmed by 7 bases and V by 4 bases; bases with no gene match: 7. The CDR3 sequence is 16 residues long.